The sequence of this T cell receptor beta chain was determined in a study of breast tumors, draining lymph nodes, adjacent tissues. This clonotype showed up many times. TCRdb reprocessed the multiplex PCR reads with MiXCR, giving one entry per CDR3 protein. Among 200,000 to 300,000 distinct CDR3 sequences listed, about 30% were seen once. The CDR3 consists of 14 residues. Losses at the gene ends were 1 base for V and 5 bases for J; bases not matched to a gene: 2. CDR1 and CDR2 (germline): SGHAT, FQNNGV. The lymph nodes were axillary draining lymph nodes from breast cancer patients. The clonotype originates from a female donor with breast cancer. Some clones in this sample may be carry-over from other donors' samples. Material: axillary lymph node tissue. The chain uses TRBV11-2 and TRBJ2-1, with 7 bases aligning to TRBD2. The chain's CDR3 is CASSLALADNEQFF. The CDR3 DNA follows: TGTGCCAGCAGCTTAGCCCTAGCGGACAATGAGCAGTTCTTC.